This T cell receptor (beta chain) is from a study of T cells in Graves' hyperthyroidism and ophthalmopathy. The overall study: Peripheral blood was drawn at first diagnosis, prior to all treatment.

An approximately 9.8 ml volume of fresh peripheral blood provided the PBMCs. Trimming stripped 4 bases from V and 7 bases from J, with 17 bases between. Germline V gene sequence: CDR1 MNHNS, CDR2 SASEGT. The CDR3 has 14 residues. There were TCR beta CDR3 regions amplified from RNA transcripts. First-round RT-PCR targeting the TCR CDR3 was performed with the HTBI primer set. TCRdb reanalysed the multiplex PCR reads using MiXCR and keeps one entry per CDR3 protein. The table includes a few hundred thousand distinct CDR3 sequences, about 15% detected once. The specimen was blood. This TCR derives from a young woman with Graves' ophthalmopathy. This rearrangement joins TRBV6-1 to TRBJ2-7; D is possibly TRBD1 (7 bases). This chain's CDR3 is CASSGRGLGGEQYF. The DNA of the CDR3 is TGTGCCAGCAGTGGAAGGGGGCTCGGGGGAGAGCAGTACTTC.